Listed here are 20 T cell receptor beta chains from one sample, sequenced in a study of identical twins. Each CDR3 protein is one row after TCRdb ran MiXCR on the 5' RACE reads. There are roughly 700,000 distinct CDR3 sequences in the sample; under 9% occur only once, and 0.75% to 1% lies in the top ten. The same data also went into a second study, on yellow fever vaccine responses in identical twins.

Sample: PBMCs. The receptors stem from a woman aged 18 to 35 in good health.

The gene calls are TRBV5-6 and TRBJ2-5, with D hard to call. Germline CDR1 reads SGHDT; CDR2 reads YYEEEE. Deletions cut 0 bases from V and 5 bases from J, with 8 bases between. The CDR3 has 13 residues. CDR3 in DNA: TGTGCCAGCAGCTTGGAAGACTCGGAGACCCAGTACTTC. Encoded protein: CASSLEDSETQYF.

The genes are TRBV6-1 and TRBJ2-6, with D possibly called TRBD1 or TRBD2 (6 bases each). The CDR3 extends over 16 amino acids. Germline V gene lookup returns CDR1 MNHNS and CDR2 SASEGT. The germline V and J ends were trimmed by 6 bases and 4 bases, with 16 bases remaining between them. CDR3 sequence (DNA): TGTGCCAGCAGACCACAGGGTGCGGGGGGGGCCAACGTCCTGACTTTC. It translates to CASRPQGAGGANVLTF.

This clonotype was seen a few times. V gene TRBV20-1 combines with J gene TRBJ2-3; 11 nucleotides agree with TRBD2. Losses at the gene ends were 0 bases for V and 5 bases for J; bases not matched to a gene: 4. From germline, CDR1 is DFQATT and CDR2 SNEGSKA (reference sequence). This CDR3 spans 15 amino acids. The CDR3 sequence is CSARDSGRAGDTQYF. DNA for the CDR3: TGCAGTGCTAGAGATAGCGGGAGGGCGGGAGATACGCAGTATTTT.

This clonotype has just a few counts. The chain joins TRBV28 to TRBJ2-1; no definite D call. V lost 7 bases and J lost 1, with 11 bases in between. The CDR3 spans 14 residues. Germline-derived CDR1 and CDR2 are MDHEN and SYDVKM. The CDR3 bases are TGTGCCAGCAAAGTGGCACCGTCCTACAATGAGCAGTTCTTC. Its translation: CASKVAPSYNEQFF.

This clonotype occurred many times. The chain uses TRBV7-9 and TRBJ2-5, with TRBD1 identical over 7 bases. This CDR3 contains 17 residues. Germline loops: CDR1 SEHNR, CDR2 FQNEAQ (reference sequence). V shed 3 bases and J 4 bases; nucleotides not matched to a gene: 14. Here the CDR3 DNA reads TGTGCCAGCAGCTTTAGAACCGGGGACAGAGAGAGAGAGACCCAGTACTTC. It yields the protein CASSFRTGDRERETQYF.

This clonotype was detected a few times. The V gene is TRBV9, the J gene TRBJ2-5, with 12 bases lining up with TRBD2. The CDR3 sequence is 17 residues long. Germline CDR1 SGDLS, CDR2 YYNGEE. Trimming removed 3 bases from V and 5 bases from J; junction bases left unmatched: 11. CDR3 region: CASSASTSGGLRETQYF. For the CDR3, the DNA is TGTGCCAGCAGCGCTTCCACTAGCGGGGGGTTAAGGGAGACCCAGTACTTC. The full variable domain, rest sourced from reference TRBV9 and TRBJ2-5, is DSGVTQTPKHLITATGQRVTLRCSPRSGDLSVYWYQQSLDQGLQFLIQYYNGEERAKGNILERFSAQQFPDLHSELNLSSLELGDSALYFCASSASTSGGLRETQYFGPGTRLLVL.

This clonotype was picked up many times. The V and J genes are TRBV5-1 and TRBJ2-7, with TRBD2 identical over 8 bases. V was pared by 0 bases and J by 1 base, with 3 bases of the junction left unmatched. CDR1 and CDR2 from the germline V gene are SGHRS and YFSETQ. CDR3 length: 15 residues. Here the CDR3 reads CASSLEAGASYEQYF. In DNA form, the CDR3 reads TGCGCCAGCAGCTTGGAAGCGGGAGCGTCCTACGAGCAGTACTTC.

This clonotype was found a few times. The rearrangement links TRBV20-1 to TRBJ1-2, with no clear D. There are 17 residues in the CDR3. CDR1 DFQATT and CDR2 SNEGSKA come from the germline V gene (reference sequence). V was trimmed by 0 bases and J by 5 bases, leaving 22 bases between them. CDR3 loop: CSARDRGGVLLGYGYTF. DNA of the CDR3: TGCAGTGCTAGAGATCGCGGCGGGGTCCTCCTGGGTTATGGCTACACCTTC.

The chain joins TRBV9 to TRBJ2-2; 12 nucleotides line up with TRBD2. The CDR3 totals 18 residues. Germline CDR1 and CDR2: SGDLS and YYNGEE. V was clipped by 0 bases and J by 7 bases; unmatched bases: 10. In nucleotides, the CDR3 is TGTGCCAGCAGCGTAGCTCCGGCTAGCGGGGGGGCACACGGGGAGCTGTTTTTT. It encodes CASSVAPASGGAHGELFF.

This clonotype was seen a handful of times. This chain connects TRBV12-3 or TRBV12-4 to TRBJ1-4, with D possibly TRBD1 on 6 matching bases. The CDR3 covers 13 residues. V lost 6 bases to trimming and J lost 3 bases, with 8 bases between them. The CDR3 here is CASRGGANEKLFF. The CDR3 nucleotides read TGTGCCAGCAGAGGGGGAGCTAATGAAAAACTGTTTTTT.

The chain is built from TRBV7-9 and TRBJ2-1; unclear D gene. Deletions cut 3 bases from V and 2 bases from J, with 11 bases between. Germline lookup yields CDR1 SEHNR and CDR2 FQNEAQ (reference sequence). The CDR3 has 15 residues. DNA for the CDR3: TGTGCCAGCAGCTTCAATATACTGACCTACAATGAGCAGTTCTTC. Its translation: CASSFNILTYNEQFF. Drawing the rest from reference TRBV7-9 and TRBJ2-1, the complete variable domain is DTGVSQNPRHKITKRGQNVTFRCDPISEHNRLYWYRQTLGQGPEFLTYFQNEAQLEKSRLLSDRFSAERPKGSFSTLEIQRTEQGDSAMYLCASSFNILTYNEQFFGPGTRLTVL.

This clonotype was detected only a few times. The rearrangement joins TRBV11-1 to TRBJ2-5; D possibly corresponds to TRBD1 (5 bases). CDR3 length: 18 amino acids. Germline CDR1 reads SGHAT; CDR2 reads FQDESV (reference sequence). Trimming removed 5 bases from V and 3 bases from J, with 25 bases in between. CDR3 coding DNA: TGTGCCAGCAGCCTAGTTAGAACGACGTCAGGGCCCGAAGAGACCCAGTACTTC. The encoded protein is CASSLVRTTSGPEETQYF. Filled out from reference TRBV11-1 and TRBJ2-5, the complete variable domain reads EAEVAQSPRYKITEKSQAVAFWCDPISGHATLYWYRQILGQGPELLVQFQDESVVDDSQLPKDRFSAERLKGVDSTLKIQPAELGDSAMYLCASSLVRTTSGPEETQYFGPGTRLLVL.

This clonotype was observed a few times. CDR3 bases: TGTGCCAGCAGCTTAGGGATCGCCACAGATACGCAGTATTTT. Translation gives CASSLGIATDTQYF. The chain links TRBV7-2 to TRBJ2-3; no reliable D call. The CDR3 sequence is 14 residues long. V lost 1 base and J 2 bases, leaving 7 bases between the germline ends. Germline-derived CDR1 and CDR2 are SGHTA and FQGNSA.

This chain's CDR3 is CASSVQDRPGGYTF. The DNA for the CDR3 is TGTGCCAGCAGTGTCCAGGACAGGCCCGGTGGCTACACCTTC. The rearrangement links TRBV25-1 to TRBJ1-2, with TRBD1 matching 7 bases. CDR3 size: 14 residues. V was clipped by 4 bases and J by 7 bases; unmatched bases: 9. Germline CDR1 reads MGHDK; CDR2 reads SYGVNS.

This clonotype showed up many times. The chain links TRBV4-3 to TRBJ2-3, with a weak D call TRBD2 (6 bases). Germline CDR1 reads LGHNA; CDR2 reads YSLEER. V was shortened by 0 bases and J by 2 bases, with 12 bases between the two germline ends. The CDR3 extends over 16 amino acids. The CDR3 here is CASSQDRSGLTDTQYF. DNA for the CDR3: TGCGCCAGCAGCCAAGACCGTAGCGGTCTCACAGATACGCAGTATTTT.

As regards this clonotype: Sequence at one end of the junction differs from germline and may be a read error. V and J are TRBV28 and TRBJ1-4; 7 bases align to TRBD1. The CDR3 runs to 15 residues. CDR1 and CDR2 from the germline V gene are MDHEN and SYDVKM. CDR3 loop: CASSYRTGYNEKLYF. The CDR3 nucleotides read TGTGCCAGCAGTTACCGGACAGGCTATAATGAAAAACTGTATTTT.

This clonotype has more than one count but fewer than ten. The chain carries TRBV25-1 and TRBJ2-7, with a possible D match to TRBD2 (6 bases). CDR1 and CDR2 from the germline V gene are MGHDK and SYGVNS. There are 10 residues in the CDR3. Deletions cut 7 bases from V and 5 bases from J, with 6 bases between. The CDR3 loop reads CASTGDEQYF. The CDR3 nucleotides read TGTGCCAGCACGGGGGACGAGCAGTACTTC.

The chain joins TRBV5-5 to TRBJ1-2; the match to TRBD1 covers 9 bases. The ends lost 0 bases at V and 8 bases at J; junction bases unmatched: 14. This CDR3 is 17 amino acids long. Germline CDR1 SGHKS, CDR2 YYEKEE (reference sequence). CDR3 DNA: TGTGCCAGCAGCTTGGAGCTAAGCACAGGGGGCGCGGGGGGCTACACCTTC. Translating it yields CASSLELSTGGAGGYTF. The variable domain in full, with the rest retrieved from reference TRBV5-5 and TRBJ1-2, is DAGVTQSPTHLIKTRGQQVTLRCSPISGHKSVSWYQQVLGQGPQFIFQYYEKEERGRGNFPDRFSARQFPNYSSELNVNALLLGDSALYLCASSLELSTGGAGGYTFGSGTRLTVV.

This clonotype was counted only a few times. The chain employs TRBV2 and TRBJ2-2, with TRBD2 matching 8 bases. Per the germline V gene, CDR1 is SNHLY and CDR2 is FYNNEI. This CDR3 is built from 16 residues. With 7 bases clipped from V and 2 bases from J, the junction kept 9 bases outside the gene matches. The CDR3 region is CASTPLAGGNTGELFF. CDR3 nucleotides: TGTGCCAGCACCCCATTGGCGGGAGGTAACACCGGGGAGCTGTTTTTT.

This clonotype was observed a few times. The chain is built from TRBV29-1 and TRBJ2-3, with no clear D. Germline CDR1 SQVTM, CDR2 ANQGSEA. The V gene lost 7 bases and the J gene lost 5 bases, with 10 bases spanning the gap. The CDR3 runs 11 residues. Here the CDR3 DNA reads TGCAGCGCAGGAAGCGTAGATACGCAGTATTTT. This encodes CSAGSVDTQYF.